This T cell receptor (beta chain) was recovered during a study of neoadjuvant anti-PD-1 for oral cavity cancer. On the study more broadly: Before surgery, most patients got three to four biweekly 3 mg/kg nivolumab doses. Whole-study results and caveats: TCR analyses covered only a few patients per response group.

Profiling relied on immunoSEQ multiplex PCR, and the TCRdb table lists in-frame clones only, not all of them. The sample yields more than 12,000 clones, around 36% seen once. As to time point: after neoadjuvant nivolumab, at surgical resection. Germline lookup yields CDR1 MNHEY and CDR2 SVGAGI. Trimming removed 3 bases at V and 6 bases at J, with 15 bases between. The CDR3 loop spans 14 amino acids. A remark on this clone: Its antigen is unidentified.

This clonotype was obtained from a person aged 35-79 years with oral cavity squamous cell carcinoma. The chain joins TRBV6-5 to TRBJ2-7; D possibly corresponds to TRBD2 (7 bases). This sample comprised tumor tissue, obtained after nivolumab (anti-PD-1) treatment. CDR3 in amino acids: CASSYGGGRLEQYF. Here the CDR3 DNA reads TGTGCCAGCAGTTATGGCGGGGGCCGCCTCGAGCAGTACTTC.